Listed here is a single TCR beta chain. Clones were sequenced by immunoSEQ multiplex PCR, and TCRdb holds only the in-frame ones, with some missing. The data hold tens of thousands of clones, with about 90% observed a single time. Germline lookup yields CDR1 KGHSH and CDR2 LQKENI. Trimming cost V 0 bases and J 1 base; bases outside gene matches: 0. The CDR3 has 17 residues. This entry belongs to a study of blood T cell repertoires in COVID-19. On the study more broadly: The cDNA or gDNA used as material had been derived from T cells, B-cell-depleted T cells, or PBMCs.

The receptor was derived from a man of 80 years or more with acute or convalescent COVID-19. The V gene is TRBV18, the J gene TRBJ2-3; 14 bases are shared with TRBD2. Sequencing was performed on peripheral blood. CDR3 amino acids: CASSPPGLAGGTDTQYF. CDR3 nucleotide sequence: TGTGCCAGCTCACCACCGGGACTAGCGGGGGGCACAGATACGCAGTATTTT.